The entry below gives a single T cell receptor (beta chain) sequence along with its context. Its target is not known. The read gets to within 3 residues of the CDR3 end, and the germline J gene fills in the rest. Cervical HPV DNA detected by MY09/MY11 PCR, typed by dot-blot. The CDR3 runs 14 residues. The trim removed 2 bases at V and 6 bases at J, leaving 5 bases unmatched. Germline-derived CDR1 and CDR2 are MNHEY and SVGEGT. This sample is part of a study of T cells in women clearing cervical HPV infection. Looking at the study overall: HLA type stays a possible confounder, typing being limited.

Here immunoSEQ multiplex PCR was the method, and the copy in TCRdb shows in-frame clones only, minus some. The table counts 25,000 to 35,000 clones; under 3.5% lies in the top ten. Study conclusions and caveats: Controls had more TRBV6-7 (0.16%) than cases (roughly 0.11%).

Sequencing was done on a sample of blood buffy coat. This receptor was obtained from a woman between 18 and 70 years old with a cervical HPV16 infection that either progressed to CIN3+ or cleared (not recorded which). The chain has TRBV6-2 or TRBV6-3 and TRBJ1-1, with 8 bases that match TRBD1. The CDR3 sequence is CASSYAGGVAEAFF. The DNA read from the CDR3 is TGTGCCAGCAGTTACGCAGGGGGCGTGGCTGAA.